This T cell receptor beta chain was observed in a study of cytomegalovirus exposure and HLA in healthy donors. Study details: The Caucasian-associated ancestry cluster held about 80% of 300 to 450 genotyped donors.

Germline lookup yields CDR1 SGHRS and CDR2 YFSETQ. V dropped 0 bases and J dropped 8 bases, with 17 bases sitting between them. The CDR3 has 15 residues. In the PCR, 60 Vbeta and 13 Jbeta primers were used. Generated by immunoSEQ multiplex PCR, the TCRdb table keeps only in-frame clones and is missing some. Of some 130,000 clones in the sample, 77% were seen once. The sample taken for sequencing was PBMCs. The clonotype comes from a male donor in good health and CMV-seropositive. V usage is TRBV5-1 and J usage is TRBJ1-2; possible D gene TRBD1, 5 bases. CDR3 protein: CASSLEGRRENGYTF. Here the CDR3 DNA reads TGCGCCAGCAGCTTGGAGGGGCGTCGAGAGAACGGCTACACCTTC.